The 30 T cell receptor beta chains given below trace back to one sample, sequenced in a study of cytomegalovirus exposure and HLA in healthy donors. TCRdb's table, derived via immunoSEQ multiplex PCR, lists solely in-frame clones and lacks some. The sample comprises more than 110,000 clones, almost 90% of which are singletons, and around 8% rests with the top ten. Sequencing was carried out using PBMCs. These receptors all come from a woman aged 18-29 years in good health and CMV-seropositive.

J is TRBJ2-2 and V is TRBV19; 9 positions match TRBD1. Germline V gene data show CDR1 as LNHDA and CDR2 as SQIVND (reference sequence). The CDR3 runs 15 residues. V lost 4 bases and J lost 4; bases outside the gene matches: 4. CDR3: CASSTGTGSTGELFF. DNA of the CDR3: TGTGCCAGTAGTACCGGGACAGGGTCCACCGGGGAGCTGTTTTTT.

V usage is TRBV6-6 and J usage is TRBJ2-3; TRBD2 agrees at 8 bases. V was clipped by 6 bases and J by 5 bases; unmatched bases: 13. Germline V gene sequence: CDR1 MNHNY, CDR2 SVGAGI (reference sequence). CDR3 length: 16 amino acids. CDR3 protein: CASSLLLAAPRDTQYF. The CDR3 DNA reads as TGTGCCAGCAGCCTCCTACTAGCGGCCCCGAGAGATACGCAGTATTTT.

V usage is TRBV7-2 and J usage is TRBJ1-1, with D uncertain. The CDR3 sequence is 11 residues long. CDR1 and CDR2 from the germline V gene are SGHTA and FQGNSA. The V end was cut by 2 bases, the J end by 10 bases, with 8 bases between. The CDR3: CASSLRLAAFF. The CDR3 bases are TGTGCCAGCAGCTTAAGGCTAGCAGCTTTCTTT.

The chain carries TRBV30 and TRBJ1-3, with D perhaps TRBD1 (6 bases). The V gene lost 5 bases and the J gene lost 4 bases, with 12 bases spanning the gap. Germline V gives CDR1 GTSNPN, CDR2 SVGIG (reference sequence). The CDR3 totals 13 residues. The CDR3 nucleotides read TGTGCCTGGTCTACAGGGTGGGGAAACACCATATATTTT. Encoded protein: CAWSTGWGNTIYF.

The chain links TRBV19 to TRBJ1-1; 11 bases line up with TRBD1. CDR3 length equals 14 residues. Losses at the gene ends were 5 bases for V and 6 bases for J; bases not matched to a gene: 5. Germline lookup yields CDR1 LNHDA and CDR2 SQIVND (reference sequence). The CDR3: CASSVGQGVAEAFF. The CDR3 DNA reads TGTGCCAGTAGTGTGGGACAGGGGGTGGCTGAAGCTTTCTTT.

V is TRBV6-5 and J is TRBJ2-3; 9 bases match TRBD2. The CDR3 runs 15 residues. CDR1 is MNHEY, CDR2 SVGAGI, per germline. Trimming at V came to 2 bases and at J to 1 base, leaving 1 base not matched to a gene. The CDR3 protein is CASSYPSGGTDTQYF. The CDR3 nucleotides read TGTGCCAGCAGTTACCCTAGCGGGGGCACAGATACGCAGTATTTT.

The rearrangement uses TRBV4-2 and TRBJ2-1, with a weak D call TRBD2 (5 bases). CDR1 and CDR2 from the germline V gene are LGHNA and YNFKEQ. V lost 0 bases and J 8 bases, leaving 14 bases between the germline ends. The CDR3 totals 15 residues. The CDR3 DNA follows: TGTGCCAGCAGCCAAGACCTAGACTACTTCGATGAGCAGTTCTTC. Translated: CASSQDLDYFDEQFF.

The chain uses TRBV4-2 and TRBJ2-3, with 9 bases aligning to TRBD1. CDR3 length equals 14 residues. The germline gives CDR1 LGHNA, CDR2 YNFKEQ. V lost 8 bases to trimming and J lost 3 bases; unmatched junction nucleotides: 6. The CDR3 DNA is TGTGCCAGCGGGACCGGGACAGGGACAGATACGCAGTATTTT. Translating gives CASGTGTGTDTQYF.

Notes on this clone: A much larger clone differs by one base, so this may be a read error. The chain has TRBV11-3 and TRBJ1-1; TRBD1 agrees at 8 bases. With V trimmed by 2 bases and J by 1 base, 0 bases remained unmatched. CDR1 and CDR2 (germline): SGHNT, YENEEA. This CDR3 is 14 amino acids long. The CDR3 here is CASSLQGANTEAFF. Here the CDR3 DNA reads TGTGCCAGCAGCTTACAGGGGGCGAACACTGAAGCTTTCTTT.

The CDR3 region is CASSFGTSGRRAYEQYF. The CDR3 DNA reads TGTGCCAGCAGTTTTGGGACTAGCGGGAGGCGGGCATACGAGCAGTACTTC. This chain connects TRBV28 to TRBJ2-7, with 15 bases that match TRBD2. Germline trimming cut 3 bases from V and 4 bases from J; bases unmatched to any gene: 7. The CDR3 sequence is 17 residues long. The V gene's germline CDR1 is MDHEN and CDR2 SYDVKM.

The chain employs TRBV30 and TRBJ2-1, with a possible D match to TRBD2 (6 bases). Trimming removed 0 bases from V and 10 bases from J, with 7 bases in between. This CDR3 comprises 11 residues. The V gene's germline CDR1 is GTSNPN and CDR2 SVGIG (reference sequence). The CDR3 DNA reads TGTGCCTGGAGTGTACGGGGGGAGCAGTTCTTC. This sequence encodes CAWSVRGEQFF.

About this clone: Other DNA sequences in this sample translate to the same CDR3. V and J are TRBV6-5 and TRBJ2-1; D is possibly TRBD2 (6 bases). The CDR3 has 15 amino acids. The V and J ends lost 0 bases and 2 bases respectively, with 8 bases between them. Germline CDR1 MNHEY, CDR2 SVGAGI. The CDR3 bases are TGTGCCAGCAGTTACTCGGGGGGAGCCTACAATGAGCAGTTCTTC. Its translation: CASSYSGGAYNEQFF.

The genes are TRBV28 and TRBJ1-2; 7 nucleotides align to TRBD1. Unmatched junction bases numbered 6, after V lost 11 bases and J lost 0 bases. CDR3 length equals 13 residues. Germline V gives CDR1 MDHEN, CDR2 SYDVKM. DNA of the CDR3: TGTGCCGTACAGGGGAATCCTAACTATGGCTACACCTTC. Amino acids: CAVQGNPNYGYTF.

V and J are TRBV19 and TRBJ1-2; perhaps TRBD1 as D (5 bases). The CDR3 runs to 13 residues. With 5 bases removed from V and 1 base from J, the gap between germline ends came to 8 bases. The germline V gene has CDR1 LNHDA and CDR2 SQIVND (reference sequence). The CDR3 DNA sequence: TGTGCCAGTAGTCAACAGGTTAACTATGGCTACACCTTC. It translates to CASSQQVNYGYTF.

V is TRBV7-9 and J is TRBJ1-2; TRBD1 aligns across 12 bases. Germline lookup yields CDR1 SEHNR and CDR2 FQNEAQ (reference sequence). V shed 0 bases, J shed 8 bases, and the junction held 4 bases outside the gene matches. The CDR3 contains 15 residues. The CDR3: CASSLAGTGGWGYTF. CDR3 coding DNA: TGTGCCAGCAGCTTAGCAGGGACAGGGGGCTGGGGCTACACCTTC. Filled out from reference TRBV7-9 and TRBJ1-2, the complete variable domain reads DTGVSQNPRHKITKRGQNVTFRCDPISEHNRLYWYRQTLGQGPEFLTYFQNEAQLEKSRLLSDRFSAERPKGSFSTLEIQRTEQGDSAMYLCASSLAGTGGWGYTFGSGTRLTVV.

The CDR3 DNA sequence: TGCGCCAGCAGCTTCCAAGGCGGAGATACGCAGTATTTT. It is translated as CASSFQGGDTQYF. The rearrangement links TRBV5-1 to TRBJ2-3; D is unclear. This CDR3 comprises 13 residues. V shed 2 bases and J shed 5 bases, with 9 bases lying between them. Germline CDR1 is SGHRS and CDR2 is YFSETQ.

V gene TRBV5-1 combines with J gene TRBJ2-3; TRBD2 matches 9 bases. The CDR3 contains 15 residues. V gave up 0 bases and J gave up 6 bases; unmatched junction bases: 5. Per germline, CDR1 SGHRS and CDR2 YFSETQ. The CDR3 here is CASSLVGLAPDTQYF. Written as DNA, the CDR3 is TGCGCCAGCAGCTTGGTTGGACTAGCGCCCGATACGCAGTATTTT.

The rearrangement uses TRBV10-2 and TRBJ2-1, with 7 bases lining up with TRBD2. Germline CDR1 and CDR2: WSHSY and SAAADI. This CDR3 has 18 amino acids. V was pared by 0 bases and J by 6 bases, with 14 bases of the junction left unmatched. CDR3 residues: CASSESFGGSSRFNEQFF. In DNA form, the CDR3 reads TGCGCCAGCAGTGAGTCGTTCGGCGGGAGCTCAAGGTTCAATGAGCAGTTCTTC.

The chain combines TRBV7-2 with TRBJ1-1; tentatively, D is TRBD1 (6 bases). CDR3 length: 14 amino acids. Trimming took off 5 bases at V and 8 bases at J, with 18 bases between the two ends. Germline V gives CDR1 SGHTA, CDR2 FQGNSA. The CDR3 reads CASSPVDRTQEAFF. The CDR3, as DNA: TGTGCCAGCAGCCCAGTCGACAGGACCCAAGAAGCTTTCTTT. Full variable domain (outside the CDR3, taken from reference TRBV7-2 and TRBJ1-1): GAGVSQSPSNKVTEKGKDVELRCDPISGHTALYWYRQSLGQGLEFLIYFQGNSAPDKSGLPSDRFSAERTGGSVSTLTIQRTQQEDSAVYLCASSPVDRTQEAFFGQGTRLTVV.

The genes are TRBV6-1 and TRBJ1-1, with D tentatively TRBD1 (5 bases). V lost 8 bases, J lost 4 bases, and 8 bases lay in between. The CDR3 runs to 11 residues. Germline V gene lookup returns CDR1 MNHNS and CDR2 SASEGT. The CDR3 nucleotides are TGTGCCAGCCGAAGGGGCACTGAAGCTTTCTTT. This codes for CASRRGTEAFF.

Here the CDR3 DNA reads TGCGCCAGCAGCCCGCTAGCCCGGGTGACAGGGGGACGGAGATGGGAGAACACTGAAGCTTTCTTT. Translating gives CASSPLARVTGGRRWENTEAFF. The gene calls are TRBV4-1 and TRBJ1-1; 9 nucleotides match TRBD1. The CDR3 consists of 22 residues. V shed 4 bases and J 1 base; nucleotides not matched to a gene: 25. Germline V gives CDR1 MGHRA, CDR2 YSYEKL.

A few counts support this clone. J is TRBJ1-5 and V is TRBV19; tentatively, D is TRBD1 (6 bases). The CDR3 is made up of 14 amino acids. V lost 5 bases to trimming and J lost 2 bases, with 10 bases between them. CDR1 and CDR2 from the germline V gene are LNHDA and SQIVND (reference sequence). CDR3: CASSGAGGNQPQHF. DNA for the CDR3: TGTGCCAGTAGTGGTGCAGGGGGCAATCAGCCCCAGCATTTT.

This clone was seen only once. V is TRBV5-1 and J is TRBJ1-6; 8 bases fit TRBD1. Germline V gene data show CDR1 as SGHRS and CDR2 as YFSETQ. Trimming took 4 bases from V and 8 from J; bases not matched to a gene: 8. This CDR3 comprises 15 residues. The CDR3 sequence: CASSASQGAYSPLHF. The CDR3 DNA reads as TGCGCCAGCAGCGCGAGTCAGGGGGCTTATTCACCCCTCCACTTT.

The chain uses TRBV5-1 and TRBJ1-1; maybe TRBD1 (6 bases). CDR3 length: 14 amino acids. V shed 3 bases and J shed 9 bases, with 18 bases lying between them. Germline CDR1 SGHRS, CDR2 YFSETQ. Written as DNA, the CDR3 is TGCGCCAGCAGCTCGAACCAATACAGGGTCCAAGCTTTCTTT. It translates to CASSSNQYRVQAFF.

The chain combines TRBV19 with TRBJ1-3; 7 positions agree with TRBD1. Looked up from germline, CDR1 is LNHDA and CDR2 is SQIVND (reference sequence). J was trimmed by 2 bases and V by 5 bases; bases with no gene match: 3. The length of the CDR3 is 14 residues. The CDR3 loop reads CASSDTGAGNTIYF. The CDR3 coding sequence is TGTGCCAGTAGTGACACAGGGGCTGGAAACACCATATATTTT.

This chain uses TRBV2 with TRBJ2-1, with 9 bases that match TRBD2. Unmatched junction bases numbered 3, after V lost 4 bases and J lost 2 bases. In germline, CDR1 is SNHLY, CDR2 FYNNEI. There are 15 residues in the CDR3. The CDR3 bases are TGTGCCAGCAGTGTAGCGGGAGCGACCTACAATGAGCAGTTCTTC. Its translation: CASSVAGATYNEQFF.

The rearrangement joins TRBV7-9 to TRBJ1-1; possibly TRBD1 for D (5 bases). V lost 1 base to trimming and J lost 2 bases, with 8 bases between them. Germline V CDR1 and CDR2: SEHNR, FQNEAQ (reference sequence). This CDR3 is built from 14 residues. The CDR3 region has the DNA TGTGCCAGCAGCTTAGGGCAGGGAAACACTGAAGCTTTCTTT. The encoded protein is CASSLGQGNTEAFF.

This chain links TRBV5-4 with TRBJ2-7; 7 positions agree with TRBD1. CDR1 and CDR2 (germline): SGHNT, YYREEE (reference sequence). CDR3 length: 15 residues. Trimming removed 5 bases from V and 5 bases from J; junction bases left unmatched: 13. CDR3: CASRLEETGYHEQYF. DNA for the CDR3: TGTGCCAGCAGACTGGAGGAGACAGGGTACCACGAGCAGTACTTC.

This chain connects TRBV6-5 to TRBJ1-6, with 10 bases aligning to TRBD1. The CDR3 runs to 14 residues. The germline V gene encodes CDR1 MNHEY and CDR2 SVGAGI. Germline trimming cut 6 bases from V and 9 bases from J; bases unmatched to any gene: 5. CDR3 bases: TGTGCCAGCAGCCACGGGACAGGGGCTTCACCCCTCCACTTT. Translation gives CASSHGTGASPLHF.

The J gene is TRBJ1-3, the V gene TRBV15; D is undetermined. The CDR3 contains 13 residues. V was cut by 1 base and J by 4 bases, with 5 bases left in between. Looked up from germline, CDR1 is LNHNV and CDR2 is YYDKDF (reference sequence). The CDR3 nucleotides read TGTGCCACCAGCAGAGCAGAAGGAAACACCATATATTTT. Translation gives CATSRAEGNTIYF.